This T cell receptor beta chain was sequenced for a study of vaccination and CD4 T cells after COVID-19. Study at large: Participants were vaccinated with two doses, given as either BNT162b2 or mRNA-1273 vaccine.

Treatment specified: 10-day PBMC culture with coronavirus spike peptide pools or control peptides (ViraFEST assay). ViraFEST grew antigen-specific T cells using peptide pools, then sequenced TCRs. At the Johns Hopkins FTIC core, DNA taken from cultured CD4+ T cells was sequenced by way of the Oncomine TCR Beta short-read assay. TCRdb ran MiXCR on the PCR reads and lists one entry per CDR3 protein. Counted here are 15,000 to 20,000 distinct CDR3 sequences, about 43% occurring once; the ten biggest clones make up 8.4%. Losses at the gene ends were 4 bases for V and 0 bases for J; bases not matched to a gene: 3. From germline, CDR1 is MGHRA and CDR2 YSYEKL. This CDR3 has 15 amino acids. This clonotype came up a few times. Its specificity is not known.

Sequenced material: CD4+ T cells from blood, cultured in vitro. The source is a human donor who had recovered from COVID-19. The chain has TRBV4-1 and TRBJ1-3; TRBD1 matches at 7 bases. This CDR3 is CASSPTGSSGNTIYF. The CDR3 bases are TGCGCCAGCAGCCCGACAGGGTCCTCTGGAAACACCATATATTTT.